This TCR beta chain was obtained from a study of T-cell memory formation after mild COVID-19. TCRdb analysed the 5' RACE reads with MiXCR anew, one entry per CDR3 protein. The sample yields 450,000 or so distinct CDR3 sequences, over 15% seen once. The sequenced sample was PBMCs or a T cell subset sorted from them (not recorded which). This TCR derives from an adult woman who had mild COVID-19 (a few samples of this study predate the infection). Cell type and time point are not known.

The CDR3 region has the DNA TGCGCCAGCAGCCTATCAGCGGCGAGCTCCTACGAGCAGTACTTC. Residues: CASSLSAASSYEQYF. The chain recombines TRBV5-1 with TRBJ2-7, with D possibly TRBD2 on 5 matching bases. The CDR3 is 15 amino acids. The germline V gene has CDR1 SGHRS and CDR2 YFSETQ. V shed 4 bases and J shed 0 bases, with 14 bases lying between them.